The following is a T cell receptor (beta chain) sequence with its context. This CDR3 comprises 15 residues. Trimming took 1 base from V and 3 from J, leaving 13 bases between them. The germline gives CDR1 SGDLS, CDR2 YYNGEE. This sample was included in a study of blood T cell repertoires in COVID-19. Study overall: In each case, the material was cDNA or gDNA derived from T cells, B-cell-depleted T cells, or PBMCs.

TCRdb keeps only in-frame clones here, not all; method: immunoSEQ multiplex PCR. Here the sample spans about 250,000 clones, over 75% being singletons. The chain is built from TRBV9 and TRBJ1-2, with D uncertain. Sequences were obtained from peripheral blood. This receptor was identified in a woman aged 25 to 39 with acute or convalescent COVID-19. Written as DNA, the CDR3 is TGTGCCAGCAGCGTAACCCCCCAGTCCTACTATGGCTACACCTTC. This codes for CASSVTPQSYYGYTF.